The rows below give T cell receptor beta chains drawn from one sample of a study of T-cell reconstitution after alpha-beta-depleted transplantation in children. TCRdb analysed the PCR reads with MiXCR anew, one entry per CDR3 protein. Seen here are about 980,000 distinct CDR3 sequences, 25% to 30% observed once, and the top ten hold about 28%. The material sequenced was PBMCs, mostly from graft donor cells, taken 360 days after TCRalphabeta/CD19-depleted stem cell transplant. Receptors originate from a boy in the first two years of life who had a stem cell transplant for SCID, so the T cells may come from the graft donor. Each CDR3 is given with its conserved first and last residue. A D gene is named only where the DNA matches it firmly. Clone size, where shown, is once, few, many, or a class for clones that have expanded.

d_gene: TRBD1
v_gene: TRBV29-1
abundance: NA
j_gene: TRBJ2-7
CDR3aa: CSAGRGQVWEQYF
CDR3nt: TGCAGCGCCGGTAGGGGACAGGTCTGGGAGCAGTACTTC

d_gene: TRBD2
v_gene: TRBV5-5
abundance: few
j_gene: TRBJ2-1
CDR3aa: CASSDPGLPPDEQFF
CDR3nt: TGTGCCAGCAGTGACCCGGGACTACCTCCCGATGAGCAGTTCTTC

d_gene: TRBD2
v_gene: TRBV7-6
abundance: few
j_gene: TRBJ2-5
CDR3aa: CASSSKLAGKQETQYF
CDR3nt: TGTGCCAGCAGCTCTAAACTAGCGGGGAAGCAAGAGACCCAGTACTTC

d_gene: NA
v_gene: TRBV24-1
abundance: NA
j_gene: TRBJ2-6
CDR3aa: CATSPKPGQVEAGANVLTF
CDR3nt: TGTGCCACCAGCCCAAAACCTGGTCAGGTAGAAGCTGGGGCCAACGTCCTGACTTTC

d_gene: NA
v_gene: TRBV29-1
abundance: NA
j_gene: TRBJ2-2
CDR3aa: CSVGGQGLGGELFF
CDR3nt: TGCAGCGTTGGGGGCCAGGGGCTAGGCGGGGAGCTGTTTTTT

d_gene: NA
v_gene: TRBV11-1
abundance: NA
j_gene: TRBJ1-1
CDR3aa: CASSLTIQILGTEAFF
CDR3nt: TGTGCCAGCAGCTTAACAATACAGATCCTAGGCACTGAAGCTTTCTTT

d_gene: NA
v_gene: TRBV9
abundance: NA
j_gene: TRBJ2-7
CDR3aa: CASSVGAGTLPYEQYF
CDR3nt: TGTGCCAGCAGCGTAGGAGCAGGGACTTTACCCTACGAGCAGTACTTC

d_gene: NA
v_gene: TRBV12-3/TRBV12-4
abundance: NA
j_gene: TRBJ1-2
CDR3aa: CASSPTSTGNYGYTF
CDR3nt: TGTGCCAGCAGTCCAACTTCGACGGGGAACTATGGCTACACCTTC

d_gene: NA
v_gene: TRBV5-4
abundance: NA
j_gene: TRBJ1-1
CDR3aa: CASSFQGRRTEAFF
CDR3nt: TGTGCCAGCAGCTTTCAGGGCCGCAGAACTGAAGCTTTCTTT

d_gene: TRBD2
v_gene: TRBV4-1
abundance: NA
j_gene: TRBJ2-2
CDR3aa: CASSQVAFSVSGVNTGELFF
CDR3nt: TGCGCCAGCAGCCAAGTGGCTTTTTCGGTGAGCGGGGTGAACACCGGGGAGCTGTTTTTT

d_gene: TRBD2
v_gene: TRBV27
abundance: NA
j_gene: TRBJ2-1
CDR3aa: CASSSRGAGGHNNEQFF
CDR3nt: TGTGCCAGCAGTTCCCGAGGAGCGGGGGGGCATAACAATGAGCAGTTCTTC

d_gene: NA
v_gene: TRBV20-1
abundance: many
j_gene: TRBJ2-7
CDR3aa: CSARTGLSYEQYF
CDR3nt: TGCAGTGCTAGAACCGGGTTATCCTACGAGCAGTACTTC

d_gene: NA
v_gene: TRBV3-1
abundance: NA
j_gene: TRBJ2-5
CDR3aa: CASSQRLSQETQYF
CDR3nt: TGTGCCAGCAGCCAGCGACTGTCCCAAGAGACCCAGTACTTC

d_gene: NA
v_gene: TRBV4-1
abundance: NA
j_gene: TRBJ2-3
CDR3aa: CASSQEAKQGYPPYTQYF
CDR3nt: TGCGCCAGCAGCCAAGAAGCCAAACAGGGATACCCTCCCTATACGCAGTATTTT

d_gene: TRBD1
v_gene: TRBV7-2
abundance: NA
j_gene: TRBJ2-7
CDR3aa: CASSLQGKQYF
CDR3nt: TGTGCCAGCAGTTTACAGGGGAAGCAGTACTTC

d_gene: NA
v_gene: TRBV4-3
abundance: NA
j_gene: TRBJ1-6
CDR3aa: CASSQDGYSPLHF
CDR3nt: TGCGCCAGCAGCCAAGACGGCTATTCACCCCTCCACTTT

d_gene: TRBD1
v_gene: TRBV4-1
abundance: few
j_gene: TRBJ2-3
CDR3aa: CASINRGPYTDTQYF
CDR3nt: TGCGCCAGCATCAACAGGGGGCCATATACAGATACGCAGTATTTT